This entry lists 3 T cell receptor beta chains sequenced from one sample in a study of spatial heterogeneity in lung cancer. The time point denotes: sample taken at primary tumor resection. TCRdb recomputed calls from the 5' RACE reads with MiXCR, one row per CDR3 protein. The sample consists of some 37,000 distinct CDR3 sequences, under 8.5% of them appearing once. Here the sequenced sample was PBMCs, taken at surgery. Receptor source: a female donor with early-stage non-small cell lung cancer.

This clonotype was detected only a few times. The V call is TRBV5-1, the J call TRBJ2-5; 9 nucleotides match TRBD1. J was trimmed by 5 bases and V by 0 bases; bases with no gene match: 5. CDR3 length: 15 residues. Germline values: CDR1 SGHRS, CDR2 YFSETQ. The CDR3 region has the DNA TGCGCCAGCAGCTTGGGGGACAGGGACCGGGAGACCCAGTACTTC. The encoded protein is CASSLGDRDRETQYF.

The sample holds many counts of this clonotype. V usage is TRBV7-9 and J usage is TRBJ2-1; perhaps TRBD1 as D (6 bases). CDR1 is SEHNR and CDR2 is FQNEAQ in the germline V gene (reference sequence). This CDR3 is 16 amino acids long. V was shortened by 3 bases and J by 1 base, with 13 bases between the two germline ends. CDR3 region: CASSFNQGFSYNEQFF. CDR3 DNA: TGTGCCAGCAGCTTTAATCAGGGGTTTTCCTACAATGAGCAGTTCTTC.

This clonotype was observed a few times. CDR3 DNA: TGCAGTGCTCCGACGGAAGGGGGTCAGCCCCAGCATTTT. Amino acid sequence: CSAPTEGGQPQHF. V usage is TRBV20-1 and J usage is TRBJ1-5, with a tentative D call TRBD1 (6 bases). The CDR3 totals 13 residues. V lost 5 bases to trimming and J lost 6 bases, with 14 bases between them. CDR1 and CDR2 (germline): DFQATT, SNEGSKA (reference sequence).